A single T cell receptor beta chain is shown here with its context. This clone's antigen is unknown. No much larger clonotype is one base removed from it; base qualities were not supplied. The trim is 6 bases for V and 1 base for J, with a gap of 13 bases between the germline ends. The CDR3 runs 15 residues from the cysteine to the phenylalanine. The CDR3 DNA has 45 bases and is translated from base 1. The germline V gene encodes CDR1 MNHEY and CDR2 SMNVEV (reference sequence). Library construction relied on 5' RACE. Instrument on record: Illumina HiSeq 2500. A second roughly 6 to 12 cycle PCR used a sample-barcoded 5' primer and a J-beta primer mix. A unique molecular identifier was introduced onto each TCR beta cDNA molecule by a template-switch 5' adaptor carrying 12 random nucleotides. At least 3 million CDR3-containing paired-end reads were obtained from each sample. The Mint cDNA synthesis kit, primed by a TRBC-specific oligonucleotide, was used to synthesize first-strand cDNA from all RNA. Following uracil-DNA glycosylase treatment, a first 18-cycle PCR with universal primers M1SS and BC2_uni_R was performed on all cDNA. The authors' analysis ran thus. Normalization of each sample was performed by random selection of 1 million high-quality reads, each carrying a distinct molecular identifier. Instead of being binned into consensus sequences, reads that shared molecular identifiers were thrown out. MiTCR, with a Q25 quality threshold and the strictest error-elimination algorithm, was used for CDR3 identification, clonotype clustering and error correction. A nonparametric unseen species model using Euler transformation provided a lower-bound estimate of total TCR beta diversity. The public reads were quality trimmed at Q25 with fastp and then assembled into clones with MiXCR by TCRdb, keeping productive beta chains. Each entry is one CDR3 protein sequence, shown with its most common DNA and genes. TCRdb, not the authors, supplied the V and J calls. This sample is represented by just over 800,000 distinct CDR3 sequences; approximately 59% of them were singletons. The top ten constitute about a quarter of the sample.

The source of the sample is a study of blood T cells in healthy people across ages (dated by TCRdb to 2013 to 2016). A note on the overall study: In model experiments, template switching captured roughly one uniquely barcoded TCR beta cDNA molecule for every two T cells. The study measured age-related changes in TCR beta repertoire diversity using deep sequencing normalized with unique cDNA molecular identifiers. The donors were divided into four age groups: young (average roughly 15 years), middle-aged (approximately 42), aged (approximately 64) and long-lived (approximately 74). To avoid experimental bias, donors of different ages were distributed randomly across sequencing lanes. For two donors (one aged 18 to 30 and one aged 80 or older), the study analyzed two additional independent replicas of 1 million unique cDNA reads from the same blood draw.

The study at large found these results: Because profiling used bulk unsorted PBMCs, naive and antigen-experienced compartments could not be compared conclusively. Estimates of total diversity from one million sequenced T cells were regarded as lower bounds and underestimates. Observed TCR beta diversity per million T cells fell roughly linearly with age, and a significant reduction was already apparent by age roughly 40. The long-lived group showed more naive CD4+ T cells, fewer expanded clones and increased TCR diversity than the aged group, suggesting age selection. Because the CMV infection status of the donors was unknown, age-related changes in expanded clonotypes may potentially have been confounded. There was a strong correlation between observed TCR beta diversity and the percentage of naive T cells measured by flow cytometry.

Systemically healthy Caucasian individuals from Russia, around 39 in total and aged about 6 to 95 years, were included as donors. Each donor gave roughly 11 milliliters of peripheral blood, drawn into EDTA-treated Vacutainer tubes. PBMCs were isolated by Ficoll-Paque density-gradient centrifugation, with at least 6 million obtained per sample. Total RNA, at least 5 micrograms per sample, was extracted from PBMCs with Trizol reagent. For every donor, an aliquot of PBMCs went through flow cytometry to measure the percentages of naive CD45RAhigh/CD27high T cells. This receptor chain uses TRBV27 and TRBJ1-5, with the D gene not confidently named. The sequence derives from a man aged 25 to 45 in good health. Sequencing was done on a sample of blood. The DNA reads TGTGCCAGCAGCCCAAGAACTCAAAGCAATCAGCCCCAGCATTTT. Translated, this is CASSPRTQSNQPQHF.